The 7 T cell receptor beta chains below come from one sample, sequenced in a study of graft-versus-host responses after intestinal transplantation. The table came from immunoSEQ multiplex PCR; TCRdb's copy has only in-frame clones and leaves some out. The table has 6,800 or so clones, around 30% seen once. Stimulators, about 200,000 irradiated and violet-dye-labeled cells, were plated with about 200,000 CFSE-labeled responder cells. This material consisted of alloreactive CD8+ T cells from a mixed lymphocyte reaction culture, taken before transplantation. As for subset: CFSE-low proliferating T cells sorted from roughly 6-day pre-transplant mixed lymphocyte reaction (GvH or HvG direction). The receptor source for this set is a human patient who was an organ donor for intestinal transplantation.

The rearrangement uses TRBV13 and TRBJ2-7; 12 positions agree with TRBD1. This CDR3 is 14 amino acids long. V lost 7 bases, J lost 7 bases, and 8 bases stayed unmatched. CDR1 and CDR2 (germline): PRHDT, FYEKMQ (reference sequence). Written as DNA, the CDR3 is TGTGCCAGCACCCAGAGGGACAGGGGGCGAGAGCAGTACTTC. Protein: CASTQRDRGREQYF.

Note on this clone: One end of the junction varies from germline; a read error may be responsible. The chain couples TRBV7-2 to TRBJ2-3; 8 nucleotides match TRBD1. CDR1 and CDR2 (germline): SGHTA, FQGNSA. The CDR3 contains 15 residues. CDR3 bases: TGCGCCAGCAGCCAGCAGGGGGCAAGGGCAGATACGCAGTATTTT. Protein sequence: CASSQQGARADTQYF.

This clone counts as large (0.1 to 1%). CDR3 sequence reads: CASSILMGYEQYF. DNA for the CDR3: TGTGCCAGTAGTATCTTGATGGGCTACGAGCAGTACTTC. This chain links TRBV19 with TRBJ2-7; D gene uncertain. The CDR3 totals 13 residues. The germline V gene encodes CDR1 LNHDA and CDR2 SQIVND (reference sequence). The V end was cut by 3 bases, the J end by 3 bases, with 9 bases between.

This clone has just a few counts. J is TRBJ1-2 and V is TRBV4-1; perhaps TRBD1 as D (6 bases). Trimming took off 1 base at V and 4 bases at J, with 13 bases between the two ends. Germline V gene data show CDR1 as MGHRA and CDR2 as YSYEKL. The CDR3 has 15 amino acids. CDR3 region: CASSQVQGDIYGYTF. In DNA, the CDR3 is TGCGCCAGCAGCCAAGTACAGGGAGATATCTATGGCTACACCTTC.

A few counts support this clone. The chain recombines TRBV9 with TRBJ1-2, with TRBD1 matching over 7 bases. This CDR3 is built from 18 residues. In germline, CDR1 is SGDLS, CDR2 YYNGEE. The V and J ends lost 0 bases and 5 bases, in that order; junction bases with no gene match: 16. The CDR3 is CASSVEGQGGITRYGYTF. CDR3 nucleotides: TGTGCCAGCAGCGTAGAGGGCCAGGGGGGAATTACCAGATATGGCTACACCTTC.

The chain recombines TRBV7-9 with TRBJ2-7; D remains ambiguous. Germline loops: CDR1 SEHNR, CDR2 FQNEAQ (reference sequence). The CDR3 has 16 residues. Trimming removed 2 bases from V and 3 bases from J, with 17 bases in between. The CDR3: CASSLSEDLGFYEQYF. CDR3 DNA sequence: TGTGCCAGCAGCTTATCTGAGGATCTTGGGTTCTACGAGCAGTACTTC.

This clone ranks as medium-sized. The same CDR3 also results from other DNA sequences found in this sample. The chain couples TRBV7-6 to TRBJ2-2, with TRBD2 identical over 11 bases. The CDR3 length is 17 residues. V dropped 3 bases and J dropped 4; count of bases not matched to a gene: 7. From germline, CDR1 is SGHVS and CDR2 FNYEAQ. The CDR3 nucleotides read TGTGCCAGCAGCTTTCTAGCGGGGGGCGTCGGCACCGGGGAGCTGTTTTTT. Protein sequence: CASSFLAGGVGTGELFF.